In this sample, the clone carrying this TCR beta chain turned up many times. RNA transcripts provided the template for amplifying TCR beta CDR3 regions. After a first-round RT-PCR with HTBI primers, a second-round multiplex PCR was run. TCRdb re-derived calls from the multiplex PCR reads in MiXCR, one entry per CDR3 protein. The table lists hundreds of thousands of distinct CDR3 sequences, roughly 21% of them singletons. The sample comes from a study of Graves' ophthalmopathy and Graves' hyperthyroidism. Per germline, CDR1 SGHTA and CDR2 FQGNSA. Unmatched junction bases numbered 4, after V lost 5 bases and J lost 1 base. The CDR3 loop spans 16 amino acids. Hyperthyroidism qualified as stable when ophthalmopathy did not develop within 18 months of follow-up.

This clonotype was sampled from a woman younger than 30 with stable Graves' hyperthyroidism. The rearrangement links TRBV7-2 to TRBJ2-2; TRBD2 aligns across 10 bases. The sequencing sample was made of peripheral blood. CDR3 protein: CASSPRLAGNTGELFF. For the CDR3, the DNA is TGTGCCAGCAGCCCCAGACTAGCGGGGAACACCGGGGAGCTGTTTTTT.